This T cell receptor beta chain was observed in a study of technical replicates of blood from a handful of donors. V shed 3 bases, J shed 8 bases, and the junction held 16 bases outside the gene matches. The CDR3 is 17 amino acids. The V gene's germline CDR1 is SGHRS and CDR2 YFSETQ. This clone was observed a handful of times. Profiling relied on immunoSEQ multiplex PCR, and the TCRdb table lists in-frame clones only, not all of them. Of 55,000 to 70,000 clones detected, about 90% appear once; the ten largest clones hold approximately 4.8%. This chain uses TRBV5-1 with TRBJ1-2; 10 nucleotides match TRBD1. The receptor was derived from a human donor in good health. Some clones in this sample may be carry-over from other donors' samples. Material: PBMCs. In DNA, the CDR3 is TGCGCCAGCAGCTCCGTTCTGACAGGGGGCTCACACGGGGGCTACACCTTC. It encodes CASSSVLTGGSHGGYTF.